The 23 T cell receptor beta chains in this list originate from one sample, sequenced in a study of OX40 agonist ivuxolimab in advanced cancers. Profiling relied on immunoSEQ multiplex PCR, and the TCRdb table lists in-frame clones only, not all of them. The sample lists 30,000 to 45,000 clones, less than 90% seen once, with around 4% in the top ten. This specimen was CD4+ or CD8+ T cells sorted from blood, taken in a trial of the OX40 agonist ivuxolimab. These receptors all stem from an adult with an advanced solid tumor such as melanoma, head and neck, liver or kidney cancer.

The chain carries TRBV28 and TRBJ2-7; D remains unclear. V lost 3 bases to trimming and J lost 2 bases, with 17 bases between them. Germline V gene sequence: CDR1 MDHEN, CDR2 SYDVKM. The CDR3 runs 16 residues. The CDR3 DNA is TGTGCCAGCAGTTTTATTCTGGGGAAACCCGCCTACGAGCAGTACTTC. Translated, it gives CASSFILGKPAYEQYF. The complete variable domain, with remaining parts taken from reference TRBV28 and TRBJ2-7, reads DVKVTQSSRYLVKRTGEKVFLECVQDMDHENMFWYRQDPGLGLRLIYFSYDVKMKEKGDIPEGYSVSREKKERFSLILESASTNQTSMYLCASSFILGKPAYEQYFGPGTRLTVT.

Concerning this clone: No DNA is shown, since the ends of the CDR3 on it are uncertain; the CDR3 is the one TCRdb lists. This CDR3 is also generated by other DNA sequences in the sample. The chain couples TRBV6-5 to TRBJ2-2; no check of the table's D call, TRBD2, against the DNA was made. Germline values: CDR1 MNHEY, CDR2 SVGAGI. The CDR3 length is 13 residues, termini included. This CDR3 is CASSYSSRGSCFF.

The chain links TRBV6-1 to TRBJ1-1; 9 bases align to TRBD1. Germline V lookup: CDR1 MNHNS, CDR2 SASEGT. This CDR3 is 15 amino acids long. Trimming cost V 11 bases and J 8 bases; bases outside gene matches: 18. CDR3 in DNA: TGTGCCTGCCGTCCCGGGACAGGGTTGGGCGCGGAAGCTTTCTTT. This encodes CACRPGTGLGAEAFF.

V and J are TRBV19 and TRBJ2-7, with 8 positions matching TRBD2. V dropped 5 bases and J dropped 2; count of bases not matched to a gene: 2. This CDR3 is built from 13 residues. Germline CDR1 reads LNHDA; CDR2 reads SQIVND (reference sequence). The CDR3 DNA sequence: TGTGCCAGTAGTCTAGCGGGCCCCTACGAGCAGTACTTC. It codes for CASSLAGPYEQYF.

This clone occurred once. This sequence joins TRBV10-2 and TRBJ2-3; D gene unclear. Germline CDR1 and CDR2: WSHSY and SAAADI. Between the trimmed V and J ends, which lost 2 bases and 3 bases, there was a span of 12 bases. The CDR3 runs 15 residues. The CDR3 nucleotides are TGCGCCAGCAGTGAGGGCGGAGTGGGAACAGATACGCAGTATTTT. Translation gives CASSEGGVGTDTQYF.

This sequence joins TRBV5-1 and TRBJ2-3; 8 bases match TRBD2. CDR3 size: 15 residues. The germline gives CDR1 SGHRS, CDR2 YFSETQ. V lost 0 bases and J lost 5; bases outside the gene matches: 5. CDR3 residues: CASSLVGGGRDTQYF. DNA for the CDR3: TGCGCCAGCAGCTTGGTCGGGGGGGGCCGAGATACGCAGTATTTT. The full variable domain, in which reference TRBV5-1 and TRBJ2-3 provide the parts outside the CDR3, is KAGVTQTPRYLIKTRGQQVTLSCSPISGHRSVSWYQQTPGQGLQFLFEYFSETQRNKGNFPGRFSGRQFSNSRSEMNVSTLELGDSALYLCASSLVGGGRDTQYFGPGTRLTVL.

Notes on this clone: The junction departs from germline at one end; a sequencing error may be responsible. The chain is built from TRBV7-8 and TRBJ2-3; possible D gene TRBD2, 7 bases. CDR1 SGHVS and CDR2 FQNEAQ come from the germline V gene. The CDR3 spans 16 residues. The CDR3 region is CASSLERGGGTDTQYF. Here the CDR3 DNA reads TGTGCCAGCAGTTTAGAGAGGGGAGGGGGTACAGATACGCAGTATTTT.

This rearrangement joins TRBV7-3 to TRBJ2-1, with TRBD2 identical over 12 bases. The CDR3 spans 15 residues. CDR1 SGHTA and CDR2 FQGTGA come from the germline V gene. Trimming cost V 4 bases and J 6 bases; bases outside gene matches: 4. The CDR3 protein is CASSSSGRVGNEQFF. The CDR3 bases are TGTGCCAGCAGCTCTAGCGGGAGGGTTGGCAATGAGCAGTTCTTC.

There are a few counts of this clone. The rearrangement links TRBV5-1 to TRBJ1-6, with TRBD1 matching over 8 bases. Germline lookup yields CDR1 SGHRS and CDR2 YFSETQ. The junction had 7 bases not matched to a gene; V was cut back by 4 bases and J by 13 bases. This CDR3 spans 13 amino acids. CDR3 DNA sequence: TGCGCCAGCAGCGCTGGACAGGGCTATCCCCTCCACTTT. Translation gives CASSAGQGYPLHF.

CDR3 nucleotide sequence: TGCAGCGTTCGGACAGGGAATCAGCCCCAGCATTTT. Protein sequence: CSVRTGNQPQHF. V is TRBV29-1 and J is TRBJ1-5; 8 bases line up with TRBD1. The CDR3 runs 12 residues. Germline trimming cut 5 bases from V and 4 bases from J; bases unmatched to any gene: 1. CDR1 is SQVTM, CDR2 ANQGSEA, per germline.

J is TRBJ2-7 and V is TRBV5-5; 12 bases are a match to TRBD2. The CDR3 totals 14 residues. Looked up from germline, CDR1 is SGHKS and CDR2 is YYEKEE (reference sequence). Trimming removed 5 bases from V and 2 bases from J; junction bases left unmatched: 2. The CDR3 sequence: CASRPSGRAYEQYF. Written as DNA, the CDR3 is TGTGCCAGCAGACCTAGCGGGAGGGCCTACGAGCAGTACTTC.

This clone was detected once. The V gene is TRBV9, the J gene TRBJ2-7, with D hard to call. Germline CDR1 and CDR2: SGDLS and YYNGEE. The CDR3 is 14 residues long. V lost 4 bases, J lost 6 bases, and 17 bases lay in between. The CDR3 reads CASSPLVVSGEQYF. In DNA, the CDR3 is TGTGCCAGCAGCCCGCTGGTTGTAAGTGGCGAGCAGTACTTC.

This clone was counted between two and nine times. The chain uses TRBV30 and TRBJ1-2, with D perhaps matching TRBD1 (5 bases). The CDR3 length is 13 residues. CDR1 is GTSNPN, CDR2 SVGIG, per germline (reference sequence). V was shortened by 2 bases and J by 5 bases, with 12 bases between the two germline ends. The CDR3, as DNA: TGTGCCTGGAGTAAAGGGGAGGGGTATGGCTACACCTTC. This sequence encodes CAWSKGEGYGYTF.

This clone has a handful of counts. V gene TRBV6-6 combines with J gene TRBJ2-7, with D maybe TRBD2 (5 bases). The CDR3 runs 15 residues. V lost 6 bases to trimming and J lost 0 bases, with 15 bases between them. CDR1 and CDR2 from the germline V gene are MNHNY and SVGAGI (reference sequence). CDR3 sequence reads: CASSQSGRHSYEQYF. CDR3 nucleotide sequence: TGTGCCAGCAGCCAGAGCGGACGCCACTCCTACGAGCAGTACTTC.

The chain links TRBV11-3 to TRBJ2-7, with unresolved D. Germline-derived CDR1 and CDR2 are SGHNT and YENEEA. The ends were cut back, 0 bases at V and 4 bases at J, with 22 bases in the middle. This CDR3 comprises 18 residues. The CDR3 sequence is CASSLDPQFDCEEYEQYF. The CDR3 nucleotides are TGTGCCAGCAGCTTAGATCCGCAGTTCGACTGCGAAGAGTACGAGCAGTACTTC.

This chain links TRBV2 with TRBJ2-7; D is undetermined. CDR3 length: 12 amino acids. Germline-derived CDR1 and CDR2 are SNHLY and FYNNEI. Between the trimmed V and J ends, which lost 7 bases and 1 base, there was a span of 8 bases. The CDR3 spells CASTSRSYEQYF. The CDR3 nucleotides are TGTGCCAGCACTAGTAGATCCTACGAGCAGTACTTC.

This clone was counted a few times. The gene calls are TRBV5-1 and TRBJ1-2; 7 bases match TRBD1. V trimming: 1 base; J trimming: 7 bases; junction bases outside the gene matches: 4. Germline lookup yields CDR1 SGHRS and CDR2 YFSETQ. The CDR3 has 13 amino acids. Here the CDR3 reads CASSLTDRAGYTF. CDR3 coding DNA: TGCGCCAGCAGCTTGACCGACAGGGCTGGCTACACCTTC.

The chain uses TRBV6-5 and TRBJ2-1, with 10 bases lining up with TRBD2. Germline loops: CDR1 MNHEY, CDR2 SVGAGI. This CDR3 has 13 residues. J lost 15 bases, V lost 6 bases, and 11 bases had no gene match. CDR3 DNA: TGTGCCAGCAGGCAACAGCGGGAGGGCCCTCCGTTCTTC. Translated, it gives CASRQQREGPPFF.

This chain connects TRBV6-5 to TRBJ2-5, with D perhaps matching TRBD1 or TRBD2 (6 bases each). CDR3 length: 14 residues. The V end was cut by 6 bases, the J end by 5 bases, with 16 bases between. Germline-derived CDR1 and CDR2 are MNHEY and SVGAGI. In DNA form, the CDR3 reads TGTGCCAGCAGCACCTGGGGGGCTCAGGAGACCCAGTACTTC. It encodes CASSTWGAQETQYF.

The genes are TRBV4-1 and TRBJ1-4; the D is unclear. The CDR3 length is 12 residues. The germline CDR1 and CDR2 sequences are MGHRA and YSYEKL. The germline V and J ends were trimmed by 1 base and 10 bases, with 7 bases remaining between them. The CDR3 region has the DNA TGCGCCAGCAGCCAAGGTACAAGAAAACTGTTTTTT. Protein: CASSQGTRKLFF.

The rearrangement links TRBV18 to TRBJ1-2; D perhaps matches TRBD1 (6 bases). V was shortened by 3 bases and J by 4 bases, with 18 bases between the two germline ends. The germline CDR1 and CDR2 sequences are KGHSH and LQKENI. The CDR3 covers 16 residues. DNA of the CDR3: TGTGCCAGCTCACCGGATAGCCGAGGGGGTCTCTATGGCTACACCTTC. This encodes CASSPDSRGGLYGYTF.

The chain couples TRBV5-1 to TRBJ2-7, with 9 bases identical to TRBD2. Losses at the gene ends were 0 bases for V and 2 bases for J; bases not matched to a gene: 3. Germline assignment: CDR1 SGHRS and CDR2 YFSETQ. CDR3 size: 15 residues. In DNA, the CDR3 is TGCGCCAGCAGCTTGGGCGGGGGGGCCACCTACGAGCAGTACTTC. Translating gives CASSLGGGATYEQYF.

The J gene is TRBJ2-7, the V gene TRBV5-6; D might be TRBD2 (5 bases). The CDR3 totals 15 residues. In germline, CDR1 is SGHDT, CDR2 YYEEEE. Trimming stripped 4 bases from V and 4 bases from J, with 18 bases between. The CDR3: CASSSTSGPSYEQYF. The CDR3 DNA reads TGTGCCAGCAGCAGCACCAGCGGACCCTCTTACGAGCAGTACTTC.